Below are 17 T cell receptor beta chains sequenced from a single sample in a study of cytomegalovirus exposure and HLA in healthy donors. PCR employed 60 Vbeta and 13 Jbeta primers. Here immunoSEQ multiplex PCR was the method, and the copy in TCRdb shows in-frame clones only, minus some. The table records about 210,000 clones, roughly 80% of them present only once. Input material: PBMCs. The receptor set was obtained from a man in his forties in good health and CMV-seropositive.

The chain combines TRBV6-5 with TRBJ1-6, with 7 bases fitting TRBD1. CDR3 size: 14 residues. The germline gives CDR1 MNHEY, CDR2 SVGAGI. V trimming: 6 bases; J trimming: 4 bases; junction bases outside the gene matches: 3. CDR3 amino acids: CASRGQTYNSPLHF. For the CDR3, the DNA is TGTGCCAGCAGGGGACAGACTTATAATTCACCCCTCCACTTT.

Turning to this clone: Additional DNA sequences in this sample encode the identical CDR3. The chain couples TRBV7-2 to TRBJ1-5, with D hard to call. The CDR3 covers 13 residues. Trimming removed 3 bases from V and 4 bases from J, with 7 bases in between. In germline, CDR1 is SGHTA, CDR2 FQGNSA. CDR3 region: CASSLVENQPQHF. The CDR3 bases are TGTGCCAGCAGCTTGGTAGAAAATCAGCCCCAGCATTTT.

This chain's CDR3 is CASSLAGGRGETQYF. CDR3 DNA: TGTGCCAGCAGCTTGGCCGGGGGGCGTGGAGAGACCCAGTACTTC. The chain links TRBV5-6 to TRBJ2-5, with D tentatively TRBD2 (7 bases). The V gene lost 0 bases and the J gene lost 4 bases, with 13 bases spanning the gap. The CDR3 runs 15 residues. From germline, CDR1 is SGHDT and CDR2 YYEEEE.

This rearrangement joins TRBV5-1 to TRBJ2-2, with a possible D match to TRBD1 (6 bases). The V gene lost 8 bases and the J gene lost 5 bases, with 16 bases spanning the gap. This CDR3 is built from 14 residues. Germline values: CDR1 SGHRS, CDR2 YFSETQ. CDR3 protein: CASRQGGVTGELFF. The CDR3 nucleotides read TGCGCCAGTCGCCAAGGGGGAGTGACCGGGGAGCTGTTTTTT.

The chain has TRBV30 and TRBJ2-1; 9 nucleotides align to TRBD1. Germline V lookup: CDR1 GTSNPN, CDR2 SVGIG (reference sequence). V dropped 3 bases and J dropped 0; count of bases not matched to a gene: 0. This CDR3 is built from 14 residues. This CDR3 is CAWRTGGSYNEQFF. The DNA of the CDR3 is TGTGCCTGGAGGACAGGGGGCTCCTACAATGAGCAGTTCTTC. The variable domain in full, with the rest retrieved from reference TRBV30 and TRBJ2-1, is SQTIHQWPATLVQPVGSPLSLECTVEGTSNPNLYWYRQAAGRGLQLLFYSVGIGQISSEVPQNLSASRPQDRQFILSSKKLLLSDSGFYLCAWRTGGSYNEQFFGPGTRLTVL.

This chain uses TRBV9 with TRBJ2-1; a weak D match, TRBD1 (5 bases). The germline V gene has CDR1 SGDLS and CDR2 YYNGEE. V was cut by 0 bases and J by 8 bases, with 18 bases left in between. This CDR3 has 16 amino acids. CDR3 DNA: TGTGCCAGCAGCGTAGACGGGCGAGTCAGGGTGGATGAGCAGTTCTTC. This gives the protein CASSVDGRVRVDEQFF.

The chain couples TRBV9 to TRBJ2-7; a possible D gene is TRBD2 (5 bases). Per the germline V gene, CDR1 is SGDLS and CDR2 is YYNGEE. The V gene lost 0 bases and the J gene lost 2 bases, with 12 bases spanning the gap. The length of the CDR3 is 15 residues. The CDR3 sequence is CASSVAWRFTYEQYF. The CDR3, as DNA: TGTGCCAGCAGCGTAGCCTGGAGGTTCACCTACGAGCAGTACTTC.

V gene TRBV6-1 combines with J gene TRBJ1-3; 10 positions agree with TRBD1. With 2 bases clipped from V and 0 bases from J, the junction kept 10 bases outside the gene matches. The CDR3 covers 19 residues. Germline values: CDR1 MNHNS, CDR2 SASEGT. Here the CDR3 reads CASSELGQGRSASGNTIYF. The DNA for the CDR3 is TGTGCCAGCAGTGAATTGGGACAGGGGCGCTCAGCCTCTGGAAACACCATATATTTT.

This chain uses TRBV9 with TRBJ2-3, with TRBD1 identical over 8 bases. CDR3 size: 13 residues. Germline trimming cut 5 bases from V and 4 bases from J; bases unmatched to any gene: 3. Per the germline V gene, CDR1 is SGDLS and CDR2 is YYNGEE. The CDR3 nucleotides are TGTGCCAGCAGAGGACAGGGTTCAGATACGCAGTATTTT. As protein: CASRGQGSDTQYF.

The J gene is TRBJ2-1, the V gene TRBV6-1; 10 bases map to TRBD2. The V gene's germline CDR1 is MNHNS and CDR2 SASEGT. The CDR3 spans 17 residues. J was trimmed by 4 bases and V by 4 bases; bases with no gene match: 10. CDR3 nucleotides: TGTGCCAGCAGTGTGGGGTTACTAGCGGGACCTTACAATGAGCAGTTCTTC. This gives the protein CASSVGLLAGPYNEQFF.

This clone was found a few times. The V and J genes are TRBV11-1 and TRBJ2-1; the match to TRBD2 covers 13 bases. With 3 bases clipped from V and 12 bases from J, the junction kept 11 bases outside the gene matches. Germline V gene lookup returns CDR1 SGHAT and CDR2 FQDESV (reference sequence). The CDR3 loop spans 16 amino acids. The CDR3 loop reads CASSFGTSGAGSGQFF. The CDR3 DNA is TGTGCCAGCAGCTTTGGGACTAGCGGGGCCGGGAGCGGGCAGTTCTTC.

The V call is TRBV15, the J call TRBJ1-4; perhaps TRBD1 as D (5 bases). CDR3 length equals 13 residues. V lost 8 bases and J lost 8, with 15 bases in between. Germline loops: CDR1 LNHNV, CDR2 YYDKDF (reference sequence). Written as DNA, the CDR3 is TGTGCCACCGGAGGGACTGATGGGGAAAAACTGTTTTTT. This translates into CATGGTDGEKLFF.

V gene TRBV7-9 combines with J gene TRBJ2-7; 10 nucleotides agree with TRBD1. Germline V lookup: CDR1 SEHNR, CDR2 FQNEAQ (reference sequence). The CDR3 length is 13 residues. V shed 3 bases, J shed 12 bases, and the junction held 8 bases outside the gene matches. The CDR3 DNA reads TGTGCCAGCAGCTTCGGTGGACAGGGGGACTGGTACGTC. Translation: CASSFGGQGDWYV.

The genes are TRBV6-4 and TRBJ1-5; 9 bases fit TRBD1. Germline V gene lookup returns CDR1 MRHNA and CDR2 SNTAGT. CDR3 length: 16 amino acids. V trimming: 4 bases; J trimming: 0 bases; junction bases outside the gene matches: 4. DNA for the CDR3: TGTGCCAGCAGTGGACAGGGGGTCTATAGCAATCAGCCCCAGCATTTT. Amino acids: CASSGQGVYSNQPQHF.

The chain recombines TRBV5-8 with TRBJ2-2; 9 nucleotides align to TRBD1. Germline CDR1 SGHTS, CDR2 YDEGEE. CDR3 length: 15 residues. With V trimmed by 4 bases and J by 6 bases, 7 bases remained unmatched. The CDR3 spells CASSPGTGFPGELFF. Written as DNA, the CDR3 is TGTGCCAGCAGCCCCGGGACAGGGTTCCCCGGGGAGCTGTTTTTT.

Written as DNA, the CDR3 is TGTGCCAGCAGCGCAACGGGACAGGGCCTTTACGAGCAGTACGTC. Its protein is CASSATGQGLYEQYV. This sequence joins TRBV7-9 and TRBJ2-7; 9 positions agree with TRBD1. The CDR3 has 15 amino acids. The germline V gene has CDR1 SEHNR and CDR2 FQNEAQ (reference sequence). V was clipped by 5 bases and J by 4 bases; unmatched bases: 9.

The rearrangement joins TRBV30 to TRBJ1-2; D gene ambiguous. The CDR3 has 14 residues. The germline V and J ends were trimmed by 0 bases and 0 bases, with 8 bases remaining between them. Per germline, CDR1 GTSNPN and CDR2 SVGIG (reference sequence). Here the CDR3 reads CAWSVEFSNYGYTF. The CDR3 coding sequence is TGTGCCTGGAGTGTGGAGTTTTCTAACTATGGCTACACCTTC.